These 24 T cell receptor beta chains were all obtained from the same sample, sequenced in a study of cytomegalovirus exposure and HLA in healthy donors. This PCR relied on a set of 60 Vbeta primers and 13 Jbeta primers. Libraries were prepared by immunoSEQ multiplex PCR; TCRdb keeps only in-frame clonotypes and omits some of them. The table includes fewer than 200,000 clones, about 82% detected once. Input material: PBMCs. The receptors originated from a young woman in good health and CMV-seronegative.

This chain uses TRBV25-1 with TRBJ2-5; 9 nucleotides line up with TRBD1. V trimming: 1 base; J trimming: 5 bases; junction bases outside the gene matches: 8. CDR3 length equals 16 residues. Germline values: CDR1 MGHDK, CDR2 SYGVNS. CDR3 protein: CASSESGTGREETQYF. The CDR3 DNA reads TGTGCCAGCAGTGAATCCGGGACAGGGAGGGAGGAGACCCAGTACTTC.

This chain joins TRBV19 and TRBJ2-6; TRBD2 agrees at 9 bases. The ends lost 7 bases at V and 1 base at J; junction bases unmatched: 5. The germline CDR1 and CDR2 sequences are LNHDA and SQIVND (reference sequence). The CDR3 is 16 amino acids. CDR3 in amino acids: CASMTLAGSGANVLTF. DNA of the CDR3: TGTGCCAGTATGACACTAGCGGGTTCTGGGGCCAACGTCCTGACTTTC.

This chain uses TRBV5-1 with TRBJ2-1; 7 bases match TRBD2. The trim removed 0 bases at V and 7 bases at J, leaving 10 bases unmatched. The length of the CDR3 is 16 residues. Germline CDR1 SGHRS, CDR2 YFSETQ. CDR3 bases: TGCGCCAGCAGCTTGGAACGTTCTAGCGGAGTTAATGAGCAGTTCTTC. It specifies CASSLERSSGVNEQFF.

The chain couples TRBV2 to TRBJ1-6; D possibly corresponds to TRBD1 (6 bases). CDR1 is SNHLY and CDR2 is FYNNEI in the germline V gene. Trimming pared 3 bases from V and 6 bases from J, leaving 15 bases between. CDR3 length: 16 amino acids. The CDR3 spells CASSERQTGGNSPLHF. Here the CDR3 DNA reads TGTGCCAGCAGTGAGAGGCAGACAGGCGGTAATTCACCCCTCCACTTT. Full variable domain (missing parts from reference TRBV2 and TRBJ1-6): EPEVTQTPSHQVTQMGQEVILRCVPISNHLYFYWYRQILGQKVEFLVSFYNNEISEKSEIFDDQFSVERPDGSNFTLKIRSTKLEDSAMYFCASSERQTGGNSPLHFGNGTRLTVT.

In this sample, this clone turned up a few times. The V gene is TRBV5-1, the J gene TRBJ2-3; 9 bases agree with TRBD2. The CDR3 consists of 15 residues. Germline loops: CDR1 SGHRS, CDR2 YFSETQ. V was clipped by 0 bases and J by 6 bases; unmatched bases: 5. In DNA form, the CDR3 reads TGCGCCAGCAGCTTGGCCGCTAGCGGGGCGGATACGCAGTATTTT. Translating it yields CASSLAASGADTQYF.

J is TRBJ1-1 and V is TRBV19; 8 nucleotides align to TRBD1. The CDR3 runs 17 residues. J lost 1 base, V lost 1 base, and 8 bases had no gene match. CDR1 is LNHDA and CDR2 is SQIVND in the germline V gene (reference sequence). The CDR3 spells CASSIARTGRRNTEAFF. CDR3 sequence (DNA): TGTGCCAGTAGTATAGCCCGGACAGGGAGGCGGAACACTGAAGCTTTCTTT.

The J gene is TRBJ2-7, the V gene TRBV7-2; possible D gene TRBD2, 6 bases. V lost 1 base and J 0 bases, leaving 10 bases between the germline ends. Per the germline V gene, CDR1 is SGHTA and CDR2 is FQGNSA. This CDR3 region has 15 residues. The CDR3 sequence is CASSLVGGSSYEQYF. The DNA for the CDR3 is TGTGCCAGCAGCTTAGTAGGAGGGTCCTCCTACGAGCAGTACTTC.

This chain uses TRBV7-2 with TRBJ2-2; TRBD2 aligns across 13 bases. The CDR3 has 18 residues. Germline loops: CDR1 SGHTA, CDR2 FQGNSA. The V and J ends lost 0 bases and 5 bases, in that order; junction bases with no gene match: 6. The CDR3 protein is CASSLALLAGGWTGELFF. As DNA, the CDR3 is TGTGCCAGCAGCTTAGCGTTACTAGCGGGAGGGTGGACCGGGGAGCTGTTTTTT.

The chain couples TRBV5-4 to TRBJ2-5; no clear D gene. The CDR3 is 15 residues long. V was clipped by 0 bases and J by 4 bases, with 13 bases between them. Germline V lookup: CDR1 SGHNT, CDR2 YYREEE (reference sequence). The CDR3 DNA is TGTGCCAGCAGCTTGGGGCCCAATCCAATAGAGACCCAGTACTTC. Its translation is CASSLGPNPIETQYF.

The rearrangement joins TRBV13 to TRBJ2-1; 14 positions match TRBD2. CDR1 and CDR2 from the germline V gene are PRHDT and FYEKMQ (reference sequence). The V gene end was trimmed by 4 bases and the J gene end by 12 bases; junction bases not matched to a gene: 14. CDR3 length: 17 amino acids. The CDR3 DNA reads as TGTGCCAGCAGCTCACCCCTGGGACTAGCGGGAGAGGGTGGGCAGTTCTTC. Protein: CASSSPLGLAGEGGQFF.

The chain couples TRBV11-2 to TRBJ2-1; no firm D call. The CDR3 has 12 residues. Germline CDR1 reads SGHAT; CDR2 reads FQNNGV. V was shortened by 3 bases and J by 10 bases, with 10 bases between the two germline ends. The CDR3 nucleotides are TGTGCCAGCAGCTTTACTGGGCAGGAGCAGTTCTTC. It yields the protein CASSFTGQEQFF. Together with reference TRBV11-2 and TRBJ2-1, the CDR3 gives the full variable domain: EAGVAQSPRYKIIEKRQSVAFWCNPISGHATLYWYQQILGQGPKLLIQFQNNGVVDDSQLPKDRFSAERLKGVDSTLKIQPAKLEDSAVYLCASSFTGQEQFFGPGTRLTVL.

This chain joins TRBV7-9 and TRBJ2-5; D is uncertain. Germline V CDR1 and CDR2: SEHNR, FQNEAQ (reference sequence). The CDR3 consists of 12 residues. Trimming pared 5 bases from V and 5 bases from J, leaving 9 bases between. The CDR3 here is CASSQIVETQYF. DNA for the CDR3: TGTGCCAGCAGCCAGATCGTGGAGACCCAGTACTTC. The entire variable domain, with the rest obtained from reference TRBV7-9 and TRBJ2-5, is as follows: DTGVSQNPRHKITKRGQNVTFRCDPISEHNRLYWYRQTLGQGPEFLTYFQNEAQLEKSRLLSDRFSAERPKGSFSTLEIQRTEQGDSAMYLCASSQIVETQYFGPGTRLLVL.

The CDR3 sequence is CAIGGTGKFSEQYF. The CDR3 DNA reads TGTGCCATCGGGGGGACAGGGAAGTTCAGCGAGCAGTACTTC. This rearrangement joins TRBV10-3 to TRBJ2-7; 9 nucleotides agree with TRBD1. From germline, CDR1 is ENHRY and CDR2 SYGVKD. This CDR3 comprises 14 residues. J lost 6 bases, V lost 8 bases, and 11 bases had no gene match.

The V call is TRBV7-6, the J call TRBJ2-1; 13 bases align to TRBD2. The CDR3 is 18 residues long. Losses at the gene ends were 4 bases for V and 10 bases for J; bases not matched to a gene: 16. Germline V gene sequence: CDR1 SGHVS, CDR2 FNYEAQ. The CDR3 nucleotides read TGTGCCAGCAGCTCACAAACAAGAGGACTAGCGGGAGTCAGGGAGCAGTTCTTC. Protein product: CASSSQTRGLAGVREQFF.

The chain is built from TRBV2 and TRBJ1-6; a possible D gene is TRBD1 (6 bases). V was shortened by 5 bases and J by 7 bases, with 15 bases between the two germline ends. Germline lookup yields CDR1 SNHLY and CDR2 FYNNEI. This CDR3 contains 15 residues. CDR3 DNA: TGTGCCAGCAGTAAACAAGGACAGACCAATTCACCCCTCCACTTT. It yields the protein CASSKQGQTNSPLHF.

This chain joins TRBV6-4 and TRBJ2-1; 7 nucleotides align to TRBD2. Germline trimming cut 2 bases from V and 2 bases from J; bases unmatched to any gene: 0. The germline gives CDR1 MRHNA, CDR2 SNTAGT. The CDR3 spans 14 residues. The CDR3 nucleotides read TGTGCCAGCAGTGACCGGGGGGCCTACAATGAGCAGTTCTTC. Translating gives CASSDRGAYNEQFF.

The gene calls are TRBV5-3 and TRBJ2-3; TRBD2 aligns across 13 bases. Being an ORF, TRBV5-3 has a function that is uncertain. With 1 base clipped from V and 4 bases from J, the junction kept 12 bases outside the gene matches. CDR3 length: 19 residues. The DNA of the CDR3 is TGTGCCAGAAGCTTGAGACTAGCGGGAGGCCCTCGAATGGCAGATACGCAGTATTTT. This encodes CARSLRLAGGPRMADTQYF.

The chain has TRBV28 and TRBJ2-1; 7 bases line up with TRBD1. CDR3 size: 15 residues. Germline trimming cut 3 bases from V and 4 bases from J; bases unmatched to any gene: 6. Germline V gene data show CDR1 as MDHEN and CDR2 as SYDVKM. The CDR3 DNA is TGTGCCAGCAGTTTCCGAGGGGGCTCGTACAATGAGCAGTTCTTC. Translation gives CASSFRGGSYNEQFF.

This clone came up a few times. CDR3 nucleotides: TGCGCCAGCAGTCAACACAGGTCTGGCTACACCTTC. It encodes CASSQHRSGYTF. The V and J genes are TRBV23-1 and TRBJ1-2; maybe TRBD1 (5 bases). TRBV23-1 is given ORF status, its function remaining uncertain. The length of the CDR3 is 12 residues. Between the trimmed V and J ends, which lost 2 bases and 7 bases, there was a span of 8 bases.

The V and J genes are TRBV4-3 and TRBJ1-2, with 11 bases lining up with TRBD1. The CDR3 length is 15 residues. J lost 4 bases, V lost 3 bases, and 4 bases had no gene match. The V gene's germline CDR1 is LGHNA and CDR2 YSLEER. The CDR3 coding sequence is TGCGCCAGCAGCCAGGACAGGGGGCAAGGCTATGGCTACACCTTC. Its translation is CASSQDRGQGYGYTF.

The sample holds one count of this clone. The rearrangement joins TRBV16 to TRBJ1-1; D remains ambiguous. The CDR3 runs to 15 residues. The V end was cut by 0 bases, the J end by 3 bases, with 11 bases between. The V gene's germline CDR1 is KGHSY and CDR2 FQNENV. The CDR3 DNA reads as TGTGCCAGCAGCCAATCCCCGGGGAGACACACTGAAGCTTTCTTT. This encodes CASSQSPGRHTEAFF.

As concerns this clone: One junction end does not reproduce the germline sequence, and a read error may be involved. This rearrangement joins TRBV7-7 to TRBJ1-2, with D possibly being TRBD1 (6 bases). Germline CDR1 SSHAT, CDR2 FNYEAQ (reference sequence). This CDR3 has 13 amino acids. The CDR3 DNA sequence: TGTGCTAGCAGCCCCCGCCCAGGGGATGGCTACACCTTC. Its translation: CASSPRPGDGYTF.

The rearrangement joins TRBV19 to TRBJ2-7; D is possibly TRBD1 (5 bases). Germline CDR1 LNHDA, CDR2 SQIVND (reference sequence). Trimming left V 3 bases short and J 4 bases short, with 10 bases between. This CDR3 is 13 amino acids long. The CDR3 DNA sequence: TGTGCCAGTAGTATCGGCAGGGCGTACGAGCAGTACTTC. Encoded protein: CASSIGRAYEQYF.

V gene TRBV7-9 combines with J gene TRBJ2-2, with 9 bases fitting TRBD2. Germline V gene lookup returns CDR1 SEHNR and CDR2 FQNEAQ (reference sequence). The CDR3 spans 19 residues. V lost 5 bases to trimming and J lost 4 bases; unmatched junction nucleotides: 17. CDR3 coding DNA: TGTGCCAGCAGCCCAGCTTTTCGGTGGCGGGAGGGCCTCACCGGGGAGCTGTTTTTT. It translates to CASSPAFRWREGLTGELFF.